This T cell receptor (beta chain) was sequenced during a study of cytotoxic CD8 clonotypes in ibrutinib-treated CLL. Study overall: Response specimens were obtained following a median treatment duration of roughly 11 months, with a range of 6 to 36. Mean yields were 255,043 productive templates and 80,000 to 95,000 productive rearrangements per sample.

T cells were sequenced at a targeted depth of 1 in 200,000 to 1 in 1 million. Measured with immunoSEQ multiplex PCR; TCRdb has only the in-frame clones, and not every one. The table includes over 250,000 clones, around 76% detected once. This CDR3 spans 14 amino acids. V gave up 7 bases and J gave up 0 bases, with 8 bases separating them. Germline CDR1 is SGDLS and CDR2 is YYNGEE. This clone has more than one count but fewer than ten. Its antigen is undetermined. The study's findings and limits: Public clonotypes showed up rarely, and on treatment they shrank or held steady.

This chain links TRBV9 with TRBJ2-6, with D unclear. This TCR derives from a human donor with chronic lymphocytic leukemia. Sample: PBMCs, taken at disease progression, from a patient treated with ibrutinib. The CDR3 DNA is TGTGCCAGCGCCGTTTCCTCTGGGGCCAACGTCCTGACTTTC. This sequence encodes CASAVSSGANVLTF.